This T cell receptor beta chain was profiled in a study of blood T cell repertoires in COVID-19. About the study: T cells, B-cell-depleted T cells, or PBMCs provided the cDNA or gDNA that served as material.

In the authors' methods: Amplification from reference gene primers served as the basis for estimated nucleated cell counts. The table came from immunoSEQ multiplex PCR; TCRdb's copy has only in-frame clones and leaves some out. That table furnishes V, J and clone size, whereas the DNA furnished D and trimming. The table lists about 53,000 clones, approximately 87% of them singletons. The germline gives CDR1 MNHEY, CDR2 SVGAGI. This CDR3 is built from 11 residues. The germline V and J ends were trimmed by 7 bases and 6 bases, with 8 bases remaining between them. Sequencing was carried out using peripheral blood. This rearrangement joins TRBV6-5 to TRBJ2-3; TRBD2 might be the D (5 bases). The receptor was derived from a man between 45 and 60 years old with acute or convalescent COVID-19. The DNA of the CDR3 is TGTGCCAGCAAGAGGGCGGATACGCAGTATTTT. This sequence encodes CASKRADTQYF.